This T cell receptor (beta chain) was identified in a study of chronic HIV infection and antiretroviral therapy. One entry per CDR3 protein results from TCRdb running MiXCR on the 5' RACE reads. The table records roughly 39,000 distinct CDR3 sequences, 8.2% of them present only once. In germline, CDR1 is DFQATT, CDR2 SNEGSKA (reference sequence). V dropped 1 base and J dropped 0 bases, with 7 bases sitting between them. There are 13 residues in the CDR3. This clonotype appeared many times. Source material: peripheral blood. The TCR originated in an adult who had HIV and had not received antiretroviral therapy, or was an uninfected healthy control (not recorded which). The chain has TRBV20-1 and TRBJ2-7; D gene unclear. CDR3 amino acids: CSARGPSSYEQYF. As DNA, the CDR3 is TGCAGTGCTAGAGGCCCGAGCTCCTACGAGCAGTACTTC.